This T cell receptor beta chain was captured by sequencing in a study of T-cell memory formation after mild COVID-19. Study results and limitations: Clones that contracted clustered mainly in CM and EM if CD4+ and in EMRA if CD8+. Memory cells collected pre-infection included some clones that later responded, suggesting cross-reactive memory joined.

5'RACE with constant-segment primers built TCRalpha and TCRbeta cDNA libraries with UMIs. TCRdb redid the calling of the 5' RACE reads with MiXCR, one entry per CDR3 protein. This table has about 320,000 distinct CDR3 sequences, 14% appearing once. This clonotype has only a few counts. The antigen is undetermined. V was clipped by 3 bases and J by 9 bases; unmatched bases: 8. The CDR3 sequence is 14 residues long. The chain is built from TRBV12-3 or TRBV12-4 and TRBJ1-5; 7 bases match TRBD1. The TCR originated in a man younger than 35 who had mild COVID-19 (a few samples of this study predate the infection). Cell type and time point are not known. The sequenced sample was PBMCs or a T cell subset sorted from them (not recorded which). CDR3 loop: CASSLGTVLGPQHF. The CDR3 DNA is TGTGCCAGCAGTTTGGGGACAGTTTTGGGGCCCCAGCATTTT.